This section outlines one T cell receptor beta chain sequence together with its context. This entry comes from a study of T cells after yellow fever vaccination. Universal primer sites and UMIs were introduced during 5'RACE template-switching synthesis of TCR cDNA. TCRdb ran MiXCR on the 5' RACE reads and lists one entry per CDR3 protein. Seen here are about 630,000 distinct CDR3 sequences, roughly an eighth observed once, and the top ten hold 14% to 15%. V was shortened by 7 bases and J by 3 bases, with 13 bases between the two germline ends. Germline CDR1 reads SQVTM; CDR2 reads ANQGSEA. CDR3 length: 12 residues.

This receptor was taken from a man under 40 who received the YFV17D yellow fever vaccine. The sample here was PBMCs, taken on the day of the yellow fever booster vaccination. The chain carries TRBV29-1 and TRBJ2-7, with D perhaps TRBD1 or TRBD2 (5 bases each). The chain's CDR3 is CSEPGRGYEQYF. CDR3 DNA: TGCAGCGAGCCGGGACGGGGCTACGAGCAGTACTTC.